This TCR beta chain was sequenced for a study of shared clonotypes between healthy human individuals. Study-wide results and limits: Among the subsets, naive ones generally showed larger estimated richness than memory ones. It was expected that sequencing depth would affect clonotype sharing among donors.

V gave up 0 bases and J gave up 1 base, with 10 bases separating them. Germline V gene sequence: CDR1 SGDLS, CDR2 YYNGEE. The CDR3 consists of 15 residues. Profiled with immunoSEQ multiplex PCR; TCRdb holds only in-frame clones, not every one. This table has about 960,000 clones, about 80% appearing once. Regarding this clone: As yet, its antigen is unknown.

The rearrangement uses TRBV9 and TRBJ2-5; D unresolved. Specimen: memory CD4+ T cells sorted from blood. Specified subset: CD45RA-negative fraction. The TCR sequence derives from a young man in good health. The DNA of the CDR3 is TGTGCCAGCAGCGTAGCTACCGGACCCCAAGAGACCCAGTACTTC. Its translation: CASSVATGPQETQYF.